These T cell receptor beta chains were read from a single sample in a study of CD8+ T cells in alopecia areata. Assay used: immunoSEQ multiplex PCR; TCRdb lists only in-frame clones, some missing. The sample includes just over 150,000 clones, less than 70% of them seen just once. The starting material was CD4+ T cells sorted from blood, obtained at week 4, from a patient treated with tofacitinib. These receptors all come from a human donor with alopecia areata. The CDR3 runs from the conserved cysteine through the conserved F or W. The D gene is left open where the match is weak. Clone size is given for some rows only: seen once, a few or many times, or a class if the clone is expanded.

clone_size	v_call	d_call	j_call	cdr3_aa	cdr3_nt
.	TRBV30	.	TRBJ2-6	CAWSVPRAGANVLTF	TGTGCCTGGAGTGTACCCAGGGCTGGGGCCAACGTCCTGACTTTC
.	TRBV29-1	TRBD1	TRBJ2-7	CSVRTGSPYEQYF	TGCAGCGTGCGGACAGGGAGTCCCTACGAGCAGTACTTC
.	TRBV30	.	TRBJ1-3	CAWSTSDSGNTIYF	TGTGCCTGGAGTACCTCAGACTCTGGAAACACCATATATTTT
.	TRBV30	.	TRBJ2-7	CAWSASYEQYF	TGTGCCTGGAGTGCATCCTACGAGCAGTACTTC
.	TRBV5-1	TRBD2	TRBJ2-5	CASSPPSGGQETQYF	TGCGCCAGCAGCCCCCCTAGCGGGGGTCAAGAGACCCAGTACTTC
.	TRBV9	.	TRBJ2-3	CASSVEDTPTDTQYF	TGTGCCAGCAGCGTAGAGGACACTCCCACAGATACGCAGTATTTT
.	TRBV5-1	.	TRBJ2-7	CASSLLGMIQYEQYF	TGCGCCAGCAGCTTGCTGGGGATGATCCAATACGAGCAGTACTTC
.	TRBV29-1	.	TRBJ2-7	CSVPGGLF	TGCAGCGTCCCCGGGGGCTTATTC
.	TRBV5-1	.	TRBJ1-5	CASSLDAGAGQPQHF	TGCGCCAGCAGCTTGGATGCGGGGGCTGGTCAGCCCCAGCATTTT
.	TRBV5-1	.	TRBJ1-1	CASSSVPGAWTEAFF	TGCGCCAGCAGCTCGGTTCCAGGGGCATGGACTGAAGCTTTCTTT
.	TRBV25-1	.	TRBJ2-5	CASSTTTEYQETQYF	TGTGCCAGCAGTACCACGACAGAGTACCAAGAGACCCAGTACTTC
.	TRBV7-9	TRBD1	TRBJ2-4	CASSFTGQGQNIQYF	TGTGCCAGCAGCTTTACGGGACAGGGCCAAAACATTCAGTACTTC
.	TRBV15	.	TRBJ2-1	CATSRGSRGEGYNEQFF	TGTGCCACCAGCAGAGGTTCGAGGGGGGAAGGTTACAATGAGCAGTTCTTC
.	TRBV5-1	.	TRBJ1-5	CASSLAGGNQPQHF	TGCGCCAGCAGCTTGGCAGGGGGCAATCAGCCCCAGCATTTT
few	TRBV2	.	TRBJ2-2	CASKSTDNTGELFF	TGTGCCAGCAAATCGACCGATAACACCGGGGAGCTGTTTTTT
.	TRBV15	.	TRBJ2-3	CATSRDAQNTDTQYF	TGTGCCACCAGCAGAGATGCCCAGAACACAGATACGCAGTATTTT
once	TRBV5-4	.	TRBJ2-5	CASSLFRGQGEETQYF	TGTGCCAGCAGCTTGTTTCGGGGCCAAGGGGAAGAGACCCAGTACTTC
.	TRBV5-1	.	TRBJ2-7	CASSEGSGEFYEQYF	TGCGCCAGCAGCGAGGGTTCAGGGGAATTCTACGAGCAGTACTTC
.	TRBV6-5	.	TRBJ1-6	CASNLRREANSPLHF	TGTGCCAGCAACCTTAGAAGAGAGGCGAATTCACCCCTCCACTTT
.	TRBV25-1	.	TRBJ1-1	CASSESYSPGSAFF	TGTGCCAGCAGTGAATCTTACAGCCCAGGGTCAGCTTTCTTT
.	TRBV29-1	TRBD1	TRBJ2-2	CSVQGDDTGELFF	TGCAGCGTCCAGGGGGATGACACCGGGGAGCTGTTTTTT
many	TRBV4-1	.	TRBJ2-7	CASRGVLSEQYF	TGCGCCAGCAGGGGGGTCCTCTCCGAGCAGTACTTC
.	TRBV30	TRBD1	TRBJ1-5	CAWSALQGNQPQHF	TGTGCCTGGAGTGCCTTACAGGGGAATCAGCCCCAGCATTTT
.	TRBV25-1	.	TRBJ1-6	CASSESHPPLHF	TGTGCCAGCAGTGAATCCCACCCACCCCTCCACTTT
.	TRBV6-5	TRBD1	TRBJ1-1	CASSYADRVKAFF	TGTGCCAGCAGTTACGCCGACAGGGTTAAAGCTTTCTTT
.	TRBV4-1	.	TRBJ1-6	CASRPIKDITGRSPLHF	TGCGCCAGCAGGCCGATAAAGGACATCACAGGGAGGTCACCCCTCCACTTT
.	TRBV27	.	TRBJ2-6	CASRVSGANVLTF	TGTGCCAGCAGGGTATCTGGGGCCAACGTCCTGACTTTC
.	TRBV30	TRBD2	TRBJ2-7	CAGGGPYEQYF	TGTGCCGGCGGGGGTCCCTACGAGCAGTACTTC
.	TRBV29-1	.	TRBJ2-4	CSVGFGGDLKNIQYF	TGCAGCGTTGGATTCGGCGGGGACCTCAAAAACATTCAGTACTTC
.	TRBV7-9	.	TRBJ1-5	CASSLVGSPNQPQHF	TGTGCCAGCAGCTTAGTTGGGTCTCCCAATCAGCCCCAGCATTTT
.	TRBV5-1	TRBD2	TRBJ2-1	CASSLGLAREQFF	TGCGCCAGCAGCTTGGGACTAGCCCGTGAGCAGTTCTTC
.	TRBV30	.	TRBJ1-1	CAWTGKMNTEAFF	TGTGCCTGGACAGGGAAGATGAACACTGAAGCTTTCTTT
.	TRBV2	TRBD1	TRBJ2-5	CASSELGQWTQYF	TGTGCCAGCAGTGAATTGGGACAGTGGACCCAGTACTTC
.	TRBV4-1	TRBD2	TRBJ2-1	CASSQGGLAGAISYNEQFF	TGCGCCAGCAGCCAAGGAGGGCTAGCGGGGGCCATCTCCTACAATGAGCAGTTCTTC
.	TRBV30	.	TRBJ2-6	CAWSVKGTQAF	TGTGCCTGGAGTGTAAAAGGGACTCAGGCTTTC
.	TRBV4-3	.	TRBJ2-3	CASSLWRTDTQYF	TGCGCCAGCAGCCTTTGGCGCACAGATACGCAGTATTTT
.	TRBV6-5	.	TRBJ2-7	CASRRDATYEQYF	TGTGCCAGCCGCCGGGACGCAACCTACGAGCAGTACTTC
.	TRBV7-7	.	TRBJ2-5	CASSLGDGKRETQYF	TGTGCTAGCAGCTTAGGGGACGGGAAGAGGGAGACCCAGTACTTC
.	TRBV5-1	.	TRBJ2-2	CASSPANTGELFF	TGCGCCAGCAGCCCGGCTAACACCGGGGAGCTGTTTTTT
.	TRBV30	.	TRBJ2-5	CAWNGGLVETQYF	TGTGCCTGGAACGGGGGGCTAGTGGAGACCCAGTACTTC
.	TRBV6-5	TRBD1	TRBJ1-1	CASSADRGVEAFF	TGTGCCAGCAGTGCTGACAGGGGTGTTGAAGCTTTCTTT
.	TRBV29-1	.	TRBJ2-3	CSVGVNTQYF	TGCAGCGTTGGAGTAAATACGCAGTATTTT
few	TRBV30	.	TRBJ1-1	CAWRQNTEAFF	TGTGCCTGGCGACAGAACACTGAAGCTTTCTTT
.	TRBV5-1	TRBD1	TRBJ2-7	CASSPRTGTGMEEQYF	TGCGCCAGCTCGCCGCGGACCGGGACAGGGATGGAGGAGCAGTACTTC
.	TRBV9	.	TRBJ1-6	CASSVSASSYNSPLHF	TGTGCCAGCAGCGTGTCAGCGAGCTCCTATAATTCACCCCTCCACTTT